This is a list of T cell receptor beta chains from one sample in a study of blood T cell repertoires in COVID-19. Some clones are missing from TCRdb's copy, which holds only in-frame ones; the method was immunoSEQ multiplex PCR. The sample has roughly 110,000 clones; around 80% are singletons. Sequences were obtained from peripheral blood. The receptors stem from an older man with COVID-19, enrolled during active disease. The CDR3 runs from the conserved cysteine through the conserved F or W. Each record gives: V gene, clone size, D gene, J gene, CDR3 protein, CDR3 DNA. D genes are given only for firm matches. Size is omitted from some rows. Given values are once, few, many or a class for expanded clones.

TRBV9	NA	TRBD1	TRBJ2-5	CASSVAGTEETQYF	TGTGCCAGCAGCGTAGCCGGGACAGAAGAGACCCAGTACTTC
TRBV7-3	NA	NA	TRBJ2-5	CASSPSAASETQYF	TGTGCCAGCAGCCCTAGCGCGGCTTCGGAGACCCAGTACTTC
TRBV3-1/TRBV3-2	NA	TRBD2	TRBJ2-3	CASSPPGLAAPSTDTQYF	TGTGCCAGCAGCCCCCCAGGACTAGCGGCGCCTAGCACAGATACGCAGTATTTT
TRBV2	NA	NA	TRBJ1-4	CASSVRGSTNEKLFF	TGTGCCAGCAGTGTTCGAGGGAGCACTAATGAAAAACTGTTTTTT
TRBV3-1/TRBV3-2	NA	NA	TRBJ1-1	CASSPFLDTEAFF	TGTGCCAGCAGCCCTTTCCTCGACACTGAAGCTTTCTTT
TRBV9	NA	NA	TRBJ2-7	CASSREQGNSYEQYF	TGTGCCAGCAGCAGAGAACAGGGAAACTCCTACGAGCAGTACTTC
TRBV6-6	many	NA	TRBJ1-5	CASNKQGEQPQHF	TGTGCCAGCAACAAACAGGGCGAGCAGCCCCAGCATTTT
TRBV14	NA	NA	TRBJ1-2	CASSQGLGRKYGYTF	TGTGCCAGCAGCCAAGGGCTAGGCAGAAAGTATGGCTACACCTTC
TRBV7-8	NA	TRBD2	TRBJ2-5	CASSWTSGYQETQYF	TGTGCCAGCAGCTGGACTAGCGGGTACCAAGAGACCCAGTACTTC
TRBV7-3	NA	TRBD2	TRBJ2-3	CASSPFEAGVGDTQYF	TGTGCCAGCAGCCCCTTTGAAGCGGGAGTGGGGGATACGCAGTATTTT
TRBV2	NA	TRBD1	TRBJ2-7	CASSEAWSGTGSYEQYF	TGTGCCAGCAGTGAAGCATGGAGTGGGACAGGGTCCTACGAGCAGTACTTC
TRBV21-1	NA	NA	TRBJ1-2	CASSGRGGVLFGYTF	TGTGCCAGCAGCGGACGCGGGGGCGTATTATTCGGCTACACCTTC
TRBV7-9	NA	NA	TRBJ1-2	CASSLSGVNYGYTF	TGTGCCAGCAGCTTATCAGGGGTGAACTATGGCTACACCTTC
TRBV28	NA	TRBD1	TRBJ2-3	CASSFVQGGTDTQYF	TGTGCCAGCAGTTTCGTACAGGGGGGCACAGATACGCAGTATTTT
TRBV12-3/TRBV12-4	few	NA	TRBJ1-2	CASSPGGYGYTF	TGTGCCAGCAGCCCTGGGGGGTATGGCTACACCTTC
TRBV14	few	NA	TRBJ2-3	CASSQASDAATDTQYF	TGTGCCAGCAGCCAAGCCTCGGATGCGGCCACAGATACGCAGTATTTT
TRBV7-2	NA	NA	TRBJ2-1	CASSQKYNEQFF	TGTGCCAGCAGCCAAAAATACAATGAGCAGTTCTTC
TRBV28	NA	TRBD2	TRBJ2-7	CASGLAEAYEQYF	TGTGCCAGTGGACTAGCGGAAGCCTACGAGCAGTACTTC
TRBV7-3	NA	TRBD1	TRBJ1-2	CASSLAGTGGNYGYTF	TGTGCCAGCAGCTTAGCTGGGACAGGGGGAAACTATGGCTACACCTTC
TRBV18	NA	NA	TRBJ2-7	CASSPPSISYEQYF	TGTGCCAGCTCACCACCAAGCATCTCCTACGAGCAGTACTTC
TRBV9	few	TRBD2	TRBJ2-1	CASSGGLAGDEQFF	TGTGCCAGCAGCGGGGGGCTAGCGGGAGACGAGCAGTTCTTC
TRBV5-4	NA	TRBD1	TRBJ2-2	CASERQGDTGELFF	TGTGCCAGCGAGCGACAGGGGGACACCGGGGAGCTGTTTTTT
TRBV30	NA	TRBD2	TRBJ2-3	CAWSRLAGASDTQYF	TGTGCCTGGAGTCGGCTAGCGGGAGCATCAGATACGCAGTATTTT
TRBV7-9	NA	NA	TRBJ2-7	CASSLPRGPLEQYF	TGTGCCAGCAGCCTCCCCAGGGGTCCGCTGGAGCAGTACTTC
TRBV5-1	few	TRBD1	TRBJ2-7	CASSLRTGPYEQYF	TGCGCCAGCAGCTTGAGGACAGGGCCCTACGAGCAGTACTTC
TRBV29-1	few	NA	TRBJ2-1	CSVELQGRNEQFF	TGCAGCGTTGAACTGCAGGGTAGGAATGAGCAGTTCTTC
TRBV6-6	NA	TRBD1	TRBJ2-4	CASGHGDRDGYF	TGTGCCAGCGGACATGGGGACAGGGATGGGTACTTC
TRBV24-1	NA	TRBD2	TRBJ2-1	CATSEVTSGSKNEQFF	TGTGCCACCAGTGAGGTAACTAGCGGGAGTAAGAATGAGCAGTTCTTC
TRBV7-9	NA	TRBD1	TRBJ1-4	CASSPGTGTNEKLFF	TGTGCCAGCAGCCCCGGGACAGGGACTAATGAAAAACTGTTTTTT
TRBV18	NA	TRBD1	TRBJ2-3	CASSPTGDTDTQYF	TGTGCCAGCTCACCAACAGGGGACACAGATACGCAGTATTTT